This T cell receptor beta chain emerged from a study of shared T cell receptors in the human thymus. This CDR3 comprises 18 residues. Germline V lookup: CDR1 MNHNS, CDR2 SASEGT. The ends were cut back, 3 bases at V and 5 bases at J, with 22 bases in the middle. The protocol was immunoSEQ multiplex PCR, while the TCRdb copy is restricted to in-frame clones and leaves out a portion. This sample has fewer than 700,000 clones, with 85% to 90% found just once. This sample was shared with a second study, whose subject was human thymus T cells. As that study records: Healthy Finnish infants undergoing corrective surgery for congenital heart defects were used as donors. Corrective heart surgery yielded the resections from which the thymus tissue came. Thymic and blood repertoires appeared to show biased V and J gene usage. What related research reported was that thymic repertoires overlapped highly among unrelated individuals.

Sequenced input: thymocytes. This clonotype was sampled from a boy in the first two years of life with a congenital heart defect. The chain couples TRBV6-1 to TRBJ1-4; D call uncertain. The CDR3 region is CASSDCPSLLVDNEKLFF. The DNA for the CDR3 is TGTGCCAGCAGTGACTGTCCAAGTCTCCTAGTCGACAATGAAAAACTGTTTTTT.